Below are 4 T cell receptor beta chains sequenced from a single sample in a study of cytomegalovirus exposure and HLA in healthy donors. The PCR employed 60 Vbeta primers together with 13 Jbeta primers. Data came from immunoSEQ multiplex PCR; TCRdb stores just in-frame clones and leaves some out. The repertoire holds 200,000 to 250,000 clones, with around 76% as singletons. The specimen sequenced was PBMCs. The receptors were gathered from a man between 18 and 29 years old in good health and CMV-seronegative.

This chain links TRBV15 with TRBJ2-1; D is perhaps TRBD2 (5 bases). The CDR3 sequence is 15 residues long. V was clipped by 0 bases and J by 10 bases, with 16 bases between them. CDR1 is LNHNV and CDR2 is YYDKDF in the germline V gene (reference sequence). The DNA of the CDR3 is TGTGCCACCAGCAGAGAGGCGGGCTCCGGGCGAGAGCAGTTCTTC. It yields the protein CATSREAGSGREQFF.

Here the CDR3 DNA reads TGTGCCATCTGGGCGGGAGAACCTGGCTACGAGCAGTACTTC. Translated: CAIWAGEPGYEQYF. The chain combines TRBV10-3 with TRBJ2-7, with 7 bases that match TRBD2. The V gene end was trimmed by 8 bases and the J gene end by 3 bases; junction bases not matched to a gene: 10. Looked up from germline, CDR1 is ENHRY and CDR2 is SYGVKD. The CDR3 has 14 amino acids.

The genes are TRBV6-4 and TRBJ2-1, with TRBD2 matching over 12 bases. The CDR3 is made up of 17 amino acids. Unmatched junction bases numbered 12, after V lost 5 bases and J lost 7 bases. Germline V gene lookup returns CDR1 MRHNA and CDR2 SNTAGT. Written as DNA, the CDR3 is TGTGCCAGCAGTCCCGGAGCTAGCGGGAGGGACGGGAATGAGCAGTTCTTC. Translating gives CASSPGASGRDGNEQFF.

The CDR3 protein is CASSWGQSTEAFF. DNA for the CDR3: TGTGCCAGCAGCTGGGGGCAGTCCACTGAAGCTTTCTTT. The chain joins TRBV7-9 to TRBJ1-1; possible D gene TRBD1, 6 bases. The CDR3 sequence is 13 residues long. Trimming removed 4 bases at V and 4 bases at J, with 10 bases between. CDR1 and CDR2 from the germline V gene are SEHNR and FQNEAQ (reference sequence).